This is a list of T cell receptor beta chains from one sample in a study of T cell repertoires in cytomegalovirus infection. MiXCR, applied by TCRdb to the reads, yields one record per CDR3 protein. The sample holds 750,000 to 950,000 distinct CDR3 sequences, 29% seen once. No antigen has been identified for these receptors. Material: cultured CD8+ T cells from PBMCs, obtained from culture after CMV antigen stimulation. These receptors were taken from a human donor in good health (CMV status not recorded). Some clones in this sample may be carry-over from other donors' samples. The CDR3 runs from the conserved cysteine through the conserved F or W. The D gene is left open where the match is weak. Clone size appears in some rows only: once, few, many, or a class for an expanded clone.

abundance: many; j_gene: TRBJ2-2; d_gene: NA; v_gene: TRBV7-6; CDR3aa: CASSESSDGELFF; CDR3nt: TGTGCCAGCAGCGAAAGTTCGGACGGGGAGCTGTTTTTT
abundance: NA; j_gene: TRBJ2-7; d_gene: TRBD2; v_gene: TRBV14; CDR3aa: CATSKIAGGTYEQYF; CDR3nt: TGTGCCACCTCGAAGATAGCGGGGGGGACCTACGAGCAGTACTTC
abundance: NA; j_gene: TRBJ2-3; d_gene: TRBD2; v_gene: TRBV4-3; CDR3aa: CASSQDPAGGSDTQYF; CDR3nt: TGCGCCAGCAGCCAAGATCCAGCGGGGGGCTCAGATACGCAGTATTTT
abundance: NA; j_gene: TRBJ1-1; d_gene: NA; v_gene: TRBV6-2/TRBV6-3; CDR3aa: CASGWMNTEAFF; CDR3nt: TGTGCCAGCGGATGGATGAACACTGAAGCTTTCTTT
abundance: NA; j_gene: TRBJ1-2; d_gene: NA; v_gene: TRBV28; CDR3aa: CASSFGTLYVYTF; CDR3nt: TGTGCCAGCAGTTTCGGGACACTGTATGTCTACACCTTC
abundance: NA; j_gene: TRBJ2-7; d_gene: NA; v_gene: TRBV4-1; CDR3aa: CASSQDYLQGSYEQYF; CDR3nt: TGCGCCAGCAGCCAGGACTACCTTCAGGGGTCCTACGAGCAGTACTTC
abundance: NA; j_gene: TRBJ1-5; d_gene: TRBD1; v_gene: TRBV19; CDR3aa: CASSDRESNQPQHF; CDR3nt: TGTGCCAGTTCGGACAGGGAAAGCAATCAGCCCCAGCATTTT
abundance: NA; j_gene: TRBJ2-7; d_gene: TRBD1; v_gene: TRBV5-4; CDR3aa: CASSSQGASEQYF; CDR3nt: TGTGCCAGCAGCTCGCAGGGGGCGAGCGAGCAGTACTTC
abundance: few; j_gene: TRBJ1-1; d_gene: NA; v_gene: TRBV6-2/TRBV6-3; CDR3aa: CASTAFGSYEAFF; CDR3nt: TGTGCCAGCACCGCCTTCGGGTCTTATGAAGCTTTCTTT
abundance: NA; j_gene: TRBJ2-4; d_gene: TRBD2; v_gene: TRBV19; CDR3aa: CASSIIIGGEDKNIQYF; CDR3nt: TGTGCCAGTAGTATTATCATCGGGGGGGAGGACAAAAACATTCAGTACTTC
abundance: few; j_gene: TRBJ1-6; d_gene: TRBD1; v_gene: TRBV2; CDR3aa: CASSRDSNSPLHF; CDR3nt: TGTGCCAGCAGTAGGGACAGTAATTCACCCCTCCACTTT
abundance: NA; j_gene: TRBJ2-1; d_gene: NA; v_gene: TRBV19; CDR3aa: CASSKGQGTFNEQFF; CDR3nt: TGTGCCAGTAGTAAAGGCCAGGGGACGTTCAATGAGCAGTTCTTC
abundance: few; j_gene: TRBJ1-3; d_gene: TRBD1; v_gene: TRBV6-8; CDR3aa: CASSATGAFDTIYF; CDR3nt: TGTGCCAGCAGTGCGACAGGGGCCTTCGACACCATATATTTT
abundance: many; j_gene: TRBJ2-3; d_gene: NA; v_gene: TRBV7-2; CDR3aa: CASSLRGGSTDTQYF; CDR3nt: TGTGCCAGCAGCTTAAGGGGTGGGAGCACAGATACGCAGTATTTT
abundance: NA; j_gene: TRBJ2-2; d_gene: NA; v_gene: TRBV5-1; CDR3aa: CASSLDQIGELFF; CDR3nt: TGCGCCAGCAGCTTGGACCAAATCGGGGAGCTGTTTTTT
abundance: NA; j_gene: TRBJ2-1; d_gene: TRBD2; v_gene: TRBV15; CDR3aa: CATSRVRGGWNEQFF; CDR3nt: TGTGCCACCAGCAGAGTGCGGGGGGGCTGGAATGAGCAGTTCTTC
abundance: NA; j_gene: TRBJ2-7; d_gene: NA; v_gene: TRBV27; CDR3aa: CASSKAATYEQYF; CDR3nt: TGTGCCAGCAGTAAGGCAGCGACCTACGAGCAGTACTTC
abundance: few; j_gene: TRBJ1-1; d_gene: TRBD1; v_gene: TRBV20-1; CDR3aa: CSANRDREFFTEAFF; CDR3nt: TGCAGTGCAAACCGGGACAGGGAATTTTTCACTGAAGCTTTCTTT